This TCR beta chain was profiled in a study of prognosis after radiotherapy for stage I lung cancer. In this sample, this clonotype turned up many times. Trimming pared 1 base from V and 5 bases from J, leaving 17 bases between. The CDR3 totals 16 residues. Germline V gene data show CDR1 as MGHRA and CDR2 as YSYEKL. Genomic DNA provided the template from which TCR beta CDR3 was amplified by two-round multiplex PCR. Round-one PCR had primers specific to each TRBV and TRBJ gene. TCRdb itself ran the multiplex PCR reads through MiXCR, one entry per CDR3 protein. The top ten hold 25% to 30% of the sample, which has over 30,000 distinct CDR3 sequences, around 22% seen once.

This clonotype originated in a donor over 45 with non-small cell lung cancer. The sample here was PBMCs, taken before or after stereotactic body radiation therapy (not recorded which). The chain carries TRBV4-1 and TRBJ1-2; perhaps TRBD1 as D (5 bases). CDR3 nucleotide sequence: TGCGCCAGCAGCCAAGGAAGTCGTTCAGGGTATTATGGCTACACCTTC. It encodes CASSQGSRSGYYGYTF.